This TCR beta chain was identified in a study of breast tumors, draining lymph nodes, adjacent tissues. The lymph nodes were axillary draining lymph nodes from breast cancer patients. This clonotype was recorded at least ten times. The target antigen is unknown. TCRdb redid the calling of the multiplex PCR reads with MiXCR, one entry per CDR3 protein. The data hold 84,000 or so distinct CDR3 sequences, with roughly 29% observed a single time. This CDR3 comprises 16 residues. The V segment lost 7 bases and the J segment 5 bases; nucleotides outside the gene matches: 11. Germline CDR1 is MDHEN and CDR2 is SYDVKM. Study observations and caveats: Data only fit, rather than demonstrated, lymph node origin of most tumor T cells. Compared with lymph nodes, tumors were less diverse; compared with nontumor tissue, more.

The chain recombines TRBV28 with TRBJ2-5; 12 positions match TRBD2. Source material: axillary lymph node tissue. The receptor was isolated from a female donor with breast cancer. Some clones in this sample may be carry-over from other donors' samples. CDR3 sequence (DNA): TGTGCCAGCACCGGACCTAGCGGGAGGGTCCGTGAGACCCAGTACTTC. Translated: CASTGPSGRVRETQYF.